The 27 T cell receptor beta chains reported below all come from one sample, sequenced in a study of shared clonotypes between healthy human individuals. The protocol was immunoSEQ multiplex PCR, while the TCRdb copy is restricted to in-frame clones and leaves out a portion. The sample lists roughly 590,000 clones; 95% were seen once. Naive CD8 cells lacked CD45RO and underwent positive selection for CCR7, leaving out terminally differentiated effector memory CD45RA+ cells. The sequenced sample was naive CD8+ T cells sorted from blood. Receptors were obtained from a woman under 40 in good health.

The V gene is TRBV11-3, the J gene TRBJ1-1, with D uncertain. CDR3 size: 13 residues. Germline V gives CDR1 SGHNT, CDR2 YENEEA. Between the trimmed V and J ends, which lost 4 bases and 1 base, there was a span of 7 bases. The CDR3 coding sequence is TGTGCCAGCAGCTACGGCGCGAACACTGAAGCTTTCTTT. It translates to CASSYGANTEAFF.

The chain recombines TRBV7-8 with TRBJ2-1; 9 positions match TRBD2. The length of the CDR3 is 17 residues. Trimming cost V 6 bases and J 7 bases; bases outside gene matches: 16. CDR1 is SGHVS, CDR2 FQNEAQ, per germline. CDR3 residues: CASSRGAGGPLGNEQFF. The CDR3, as DNA: TGTGCCAGCAGTCGGGGAGCGGGAGGACCCTTAGGGAATGAGCAGTTCTTC.

The chain uses TRBV19 and TRBJ1-1; D is unclear. Germline loops: CDR1 LNHDA, CDR2 SQIVND (reference sequence). The V end was cut by 1 base, the J end by 6 bases, with 12 bases between. The CDR3 runs to 14 residues. The CDR3 sequence: CASSIVRLGAEAFF. CDR3 sequence (DNA): TGTGCCAGTAGTATAGTAAGGTTAGGAGCTGAAGCTTTCTTT.

As concerns this clone: This CDR3 is also generated by other DNA sequences in the sample. The gene calls are TRBV13 and TRBJ1-2, with D perhaps TRBD1 (5 bases). The germline V gene has CDR1 PRHDT and CDR2 FYEKMQ (reference sequence). The CDR3 totals 13 residues. The V end lost 5 bases, the J end lost 2 bases, and 9 bases lay between the germline ends. DNA for the CDR3: TGTGCCAGCAGCGCCGACAGCAACTATGGCTACACCTTC. Translating it yields CASSADSNYGYTF.

This sequence joins TRBV7-9 and TRBJ2-7; D perhaps matches TRBD2 (5 bases). Germline loops: CDR1 SEHNR, CDR2 FQNEAQ (reference sequence). Trimming left V 1 base short and J 4 bases short, with 23 bases between. The CDR3 covers 18 residues. CDR3 DNA sequence: TGTGCCAGCAGCTTAGTACCTGTTGGAGAGCGGAGAACTTACGAGCAGTACTTC. Translating gives CASSLVPVGERRTYEQYF.

The count of this clone is one. The chain uses TRBV28 and TRBJ2-7; D remains ambiguous. V was shortened by 3 bases and J by 4 bases, with 13 bases between the two germline ends. The CDR3 contains 14 residues. The germline CDR1 and CDR2 sequences are MDHEN and SYDVKM. CDR3 protein: CASSFRRPAYEQYF. The CDR3 DNA is TGTGCCAGCAGTTTTCGACGGCCCGCTTACGAGCAGTACTTC.

The chain is built from TRBV5-4 and TRBJ2-7, with 11 bases aligning to TRBD2. This CDR3 contains 15 residues. The V gene's germline CDR1 is SGHNT and CDR2 YYREEE (reference sequence). J lost 1 base, V lost 2 bases, and 2 bases had no gene match. This CDR3 is CASSFTSGRSYEQYF. The CDR3 DNA is TGTGCCAGCAGCTTTACTAGCGGGAGATCCTACGAGCAGTACTTC. The variable domain in full, with the rest retrieved from reference TRBV5-4 and TRBJ2-7, is ETGVTQSPTHLIKTRGQQVTLRCSSQSGHNTVSWYQQALGQGPQFIFQYYREEENGRGNFPPRFSGLQFPNYSSELNVNALELDDSALYLCASSFTSGRSYEQYFGPGTRLTVT.

This chain links TRBV7-9 with TRBJ2-7, with 11 bases aligning to TRBD2. The CDR3 contains 15 residues. Trimming cost V 5 bases and J 2 bases; bases outside gene matches: 5. CDR1 is SEHNR and CDR2 is FQNEAQ in the germline V gene (reference sequence). The CDR3 protein is CASSRTTSGTYEQYF. In DNA form, the CDR3 reads TGTGCCAGCAGCCGCACGACTAGCGGGACCTACGAGCAGTACTTC.

This rearrangement joins TRBV5-8 to TRBJ2-5, with TRBD2 as a possible D gene (6 bases). V was cut by 4 bases and J by 5 bases, with 18 bases left in between. From germline, CDR1 is SGHTS and CDR2 YDEGEE. The CDR3 runs to 15 residues. This CDR3 reads CASSPGTRSGETQYF. The CDR3, as DNA: TGTGCCAGCAGCCCGGGGACTCGGAGTGGTGAGACCCAGTACTTC.

Written as DNA, the CDR3 is TGCGCCAGCAGCAAAGGACAGGGATCCTCCTACGAGCAGTACTTC. Its protein is CASSKGQGSSYEQYF. The rearrangement links TRBV4-1 to TRBJ2-7, with 8 bases identical to TRBD1. The CDR3 has 15 amino acids. The V gene end was trimmed by 5 bases and the J gene end by 0 bases; junction bases not matched to a gene: 6. Germline values: CDR1 MGHRA, CDR2 YSYEKL.

This clone came up once. The chain carries TRBV7-9 and TRBJ2-1; D is possibly TRBD1 or TRBD2 (5 bases each). In germline, CDR1 is SEHNR, CDR2 FQNEAQ (reference sequence). With 1 base removed from V and 6 bases from J, the gap between germline ends came to 16 bases. The CDR3 covers 16 residues. In DNA, the CDR3 is TGTGCCAGCAGCTTAGTAGGCAGGGACCCGTCCAATGAGCAGTTCTTC. Its translation is CASSLVGRDPSNEQFF.

The rearrangement links TRBV28 to TRBJ1-1; tentative D call: TRBD1 (5 bases). The V gene's germline CDR1 is MDHEN and CDR2 SYDVKM. Trimming shortened V by 8 bases and J by 0 bases, and 10 bases separated the two germline ends. The length of the CDR3 is 13 residues. The CDR3 bases are TGTGCCAGCCTGCAGGACATGAACACTGAAGCTTTCTTT. Translation: CASLQDMNTEAFF.

This clone occurred a few times. The chain is built from TRBV9 and TRBJ2-2, with a weak D call TRBD1 (6 bases). Per the germline V gene, CDR1 is SGDLS and CDR2 is YYNGEE. This CDR3 spans 19 amino acids. V was trimmed by 3 bases and J by 1 base, leaving 22 bases between them. Here the CDR3 DNA reads TGTGCCAGCAGCGGAAGGGGCCCCCTCGGACAGCTGAACACCGGGGAGCTGTTTTTT. This gives the protein CASSGRGPLGQLNTGELFF.

The rearrangement links TRBV4-1 to TRBJ1-3, with unresolved D. V shed 1 base and J shed 2 bases, with 9 bases lying between them. The germline V gene encodes CDR1 MGHRA and CDR2 YSYEKL. The CDR3 is 15 residues long. The CDR3 DNA reads TGCGCCAGCAGCCAAGGACGGGGAACTGGAAACACCATATATTTT. This sequence encodes CASSQGRGTGNTIYF.

The genes are TRBV30 and TRBJ2-1; D gene uncertain. Germline CDR1 GTSNPN, CDR2 SVGIG (reference sequence). This CDR3 region has 11 residues. The germline V and J ends were trimmed by 7 bases and 6 bases, with 10 bases remaining between them. The CDR3 sequence: CASGVVNEQFF. The DNA of the CDR3 is TGTGCCTCCGGAGTTGTCAATGAGCAGTTCTTC.

V is TRBV28 and J is TRBJ2-3, with 8 bases matching TRBD2. Trimming cost V 2 bases and J 0 bases; bases outside gene matches: 10. CDR3 length equals 18 residues. In germline, CDR1 is MDHEN, CDR2 SYDVKM. The CDR3 DNA follows: TGTGCCAGCAGTTTACTCGCGGGAGGCTGGCCTAGCACAGATACGCAGTATTTT. Translation: CASSLLAGGWPSTDTQYF.

The V call is TRBV29-1, the J call TRBJ2-1; D unclear. Germline-derived CDR1 and CDR2 are SQVTM and ANQGSEA. CDR3 length: 14 amino acids. The V and J ends lost 7 bases and 0 bases respectively, with 13 bases between them. The CDR3 spells CSAGPRSSYNEQFF. The CDR3 DNA reads as TGCAGCGCGGGTCCCAGGAGCTCCTACAATGAGCAGTTCTTC.

J is TRBJ2-7 and V is TRBV6-1, with 9 positions matching TRBD2. Germline V CDR1 and CDR2: MNHNS, SASEGT. This CDR3 region has 15 residues. The junction had 6 bases not matched to a gene; V was cut back by 4 bases and J by 2 bases. CDR3 protein: CASSARTSVTYEQYF. The CDR3 DNA is TGTGCCAGCAGTGCTCGGACTAGCGTAACCTACGAGCAGTACTTC.

The V gene is TRBV5-6, the J gene TRBJ2-2; D is unresolved. This CDR3 is built from 13 residues. Germline V gives CDR1 SGHDT, CDR2 YYEEEE. V lost 1 base and J 6 bases, leaving 7 bases between the germline ends. In nucleotides, the CDR3 is TGTGCCAGCAGCTTGCTCACGGCCGGGGAGCTGTTTTTT. Translation gives CASSLLTAGELFF. Drawing the rest from reference TRBV5-6 and TRBJ2-2, the complete variable domain is DAGVTQSPTHLIKTRGQQVTLRCSPKSGHDTVSWYQQALGQGPQFIFQYYEEEERQRGNFPDRFSGHQFPNYSSELNVNALLLGDSALYLCASSLLTAGELFFGEGSRLTVL.

The CDR3 DNA is TGTGCCAGCAGCGGTCTAATCCGGGGAAGCTCCTACAATGAGCAGTTCTTC. Protein: CASSGLIRGSSYNEQFF. This chain uses TRBV7-9 with TRBJ2-1; D might be TRBD2 (5 bases). Germline CDR1 and CDR2: SEHNR and FQNEAQ (reference sequence). There are 17 residues in the CDR3. V was clipped by 5 bases and J by 0 bases, with 17 bases between them.

CDR3 loop: CAHSEDQVFSPGELFF. CDR3 nucleotide sequence: TGTGCCCACTCCGAGGACCAAGTTTTTAGTCCCGGGGAGCTGTTTTTT. J is TRBJ2-2 and V is TRBV28; D not resolved. V was pared by 11 bases and J by 6 bases, with 25 bases between. Germline-derived CDR1 and CDR2 are MDHEN and SYDVKM. This CDR3 is 16 amino acids long.

This clone was detected only once. V gene TRBV28 combines with J gene TRBJ2-1, with 8 bases identical to TRBD1. The CDR3 consists of 14 residues. Trimming took 3 bases from V and 7 from J; bases not matched to a gene: 5. In germline, CDR1 is MDHEN, CDR2 SYDVKM. CDR3 region: CASSFPGGRNEQFF. CDR3 sequence (DNA): TGTGCCAGCAGTTTTCCAGGGGGCCGGAATGAGCAGTTCTTC.

The rearrangement uses TRBV10-1 and TRBJ2-1; 9 nucleotides agree with TRBD2. This CDR3 contains 15 residues. The V gene's germline CDR1 is WNHNN and CDR2 SYGVQD (reference sequence). Trimming cost V 1 base and J 4 bases; bases outside gene matches: 2. DNA for the CDR3: TGCGCCAGCAGTGAGTTGGCGGGAGGGTACAATGAGCAGTTCTTC. Translating gives CASSELAGGYNEQFF.

This chain links TRBV27 with TRBJ2-1; D is unresolved. The CDR3 is 14 residues long. The germline gives CDR1 MNHEY, CDR2 SMNVEV (reference sequence). Deletions cut 2 bases from V and 3 bases from J, with 8 bases between. CDR3 sequence reads: CASSLADLYNEQFF. CDR3 sequence (DNA): TGTGCCAGCAGTTTAGCGGATCTCTACAATGAGCAGTTCTTC.

J is TRBJ2-5 and V is TRBV6-5; D is undetermined. V was cut by 1 base and J by 5 bases, with 11 bases left in between. The germline V gene encodes CDR1 MNHEY and CDR2 SVGAGI. The CDR3 totals 14 residues. CDR3 in DNA: TGTGCCAGCAGTTACTTAGGCCGGTCGGAGACCCAGTACTTC. This sequence encodes CASSYLGRSETQYF.

J is TRBJ2-2 and V is TRBV19; 11 nucleotides agree with TRBD2. The CDR3 totals 16 residues. The junction had 7 bases not matched to a gene; V was cut back by 5 bases and J by 5 bases. Germline V lookup: CDR1 LNHDA, CDR2 SQIVND (reference sequence). The CDR3 loop reads CASSPRASGRTGELFF. The CDR3 nucleotides read TGTGCCAGTAGTCCCCGAGCTAGCGGGAGGACCGGGGAGCTGTTTTTT.

The J gene is TRBJ2-2, the V gene TRBV5-1; a weak D match, TRBD2 (6 bases). Trimming took 3 bases from V and 0 from J, leaving 18 bases between them. This CDR3 is 18 amino acids long. Germline V gives CDR1 SGHRS, CDR2 YFSETQ. CDR3 in amino acids: CASSWGEYVSANTGELFF. The CDR3 DNA sequence: TGCGCCAGCAGCTGGGGGGAATATGTCTCCGCGAACACCGGGGAGCTGTTTTTT.